The 13 T cell receptor beta chains presented below share a single source sample, sequenced in a study of regulatory T cells in long-lasting Graves disease. Relying on iRepertoire HTBI primers and Arm-PCR of CDR3 regions, the team built TCR beta libraries. TCRdb analysed the multiplex PCR reads with MiXCR anew, one entry per CDR3 protein. The table includes approximately 300,000 distinct CDR3 sequences, over 15% detected once. The time point: newly diagnosed GD, antithyroid drugs for less than 3 months. TCR sequences were obtained from RNA taken from PBMCs. The sample here was peripheral blood mononuclear cells (PBMCs), taken at new diagnosis, from a patient treated with antithyroid drugs. All receptors derive from a female donor with Graves disease.

The chain combines TRBV2 with TRBJ2-1, with 8 nucleotides matching TRBD2. Germline trimming cut 7 bases from V and 2 bases from J; bases unmatched to any gene: 7. CDR1 SNHLY and CDR2 FYNNEI come from the germline V gene. The CDR3 extends over 15 amino acids. For the CDR3, the DNA is TGTGCCAGCACCCAAGCGGGAGTCACCTACAATGAGCAGTTCTTC. This codes for CASTQAGVTYNEQFF.

This clonotype occurred many times. The J gene is TRBJ2-3, the V gene TRBV11-3, with D perhaps TRBD2 (6 bases). CDR1 SGHNT and CDR2 YENEEA come from the germline V gene. The CDR3 is made up of 15 amino acids. The V end lost 4 bases, the J end lost 1 base, and 12 bases lay between the germline ends. The CDR3 nucleotides read TGTGCCAGCAGCTCCCGGGAGTGGGGCACAGATACGCAGTATTTT. This codes for CASSSREWGTDTQYF.

At least ten counts were recorded for this clonotype. The chain carries TRBV12-3 or TRBV12-4 and TRBJ1-1, with D possibly being TRBD1 (6 bases). The CDR3 is 14 amino acids. V lost 2 bases, J lost 7 bases, and 14 bases lay in between. The CDR3 protein is CASSLRRRGGEAFF. The CDR3 region has the DNA TGTGCCAGCAGTTTACGTCGCAGGGGCGGTGAAGCTTTCTTT.

This clonotype was counted a single time. It differs at one base from a far larger clone, so likely a read error. This chain's CDR3 is CASSSLPGTGRYHEQFF. The CDR3 DNA follows: TGTGCCAGCAGTTCACTACCCGGGACAGGGAGATACCACGAGCAGTTCTTC. J is TRBJ2-3 and V is TRBV27; 9 bases line up with TRBD1. The J call may not be correct, given that the DNA end is closer to TRBJ2-1. The CDR3 extends over 17 amino acids. CDR1 and CDR2 (germline): MNHEY, SMNVEV (reference sequence).

This clonotype was seen many times. CDR3: CASGLGSWSHANVLTF. In DNA, the CDR3 is TGTGCTAGTGGTTTAGGTTCGTGGTCCCATGCCAACGTCCTGACTTTC. The genes are TRBV12-5 and TRBJ2-6; D not certain. The CDR3 is 16 residues long. The germline CDR1 and CDR2 sequences are LGHNT and FRNRAP. Trimming cost V 3 bases and J 7 bases, with 16 bases left between them. The full variable domain, with the rest looked up from reference TRBV12-5 and TRBJ2-6, is DARVTQTPRHKVTEMGQEVTMRCQPILGHNTVFWYRQTMMQGLELLAYFRNRAPLDDSGMPKDRFSAEMPDATLATLKIQPSEPRDSAVYFCASGLGSWSHANVLTFGAGSRLTVL.

Many counts were recorded for this clonotype. V is TRBV25-1 and J is TRBJ1-1; D might be TRBD1 (6 bases). This CDR3 spans 17 amino acids. Looked up from germline, CDR1 is MGHDK and CDR2 is SYGVNS. The V gene lost 3 bases and the J gene lost 1 base, with 18 bases spanning the gap. The CDR3 DNA is TGTGCCAGCAGTGAGGGGACACTCAAGTTCGGGAACACTGAAGCTTTCTTT. It translates to CASSEGTLKFGNTEAFF.

There are many counts of this clonotype. The V gene is TRBV19, the J gene TRBJ2-1, with a tentative D call TRBD2 (6 bases). The CDR3 totals 17 residues. The germline V gene encodes CDR1 LNHDA and CDR2 SQIVND (reference sequence). V lost 5 bases and J lost 1, with 18 bases in between. CDR3 protein: CASSPLLAIRSYNEQFF. The CDR3 DNA sequence: TGTGCCAGTAGTCCCCTCCTAGCGATCAGATCCTACAATGAGCAGTTCTTC.

About this clonotype: The likely explanation is a read error, given a far larger clone one base away. The rearrangement links TRBV11-2 to TRBJ2-1; 12 nucleotides align to TRBD2. The germline gives CDR1 SGHAT, CDR2 FQNNGV. CDR3 size: 15 residues. Trimming at V came to 6 bases and at J to 4 bases, leaving 4 bases not matched to a gene. This CDR3 is CASRSGLAGYNEQFF. DNA for the CDR3: TGTGCCAGCAGATCTGGACTAGCGGGGTACAATGAGCAGTTCTTC.

This clonotype was detected ten times or more. The chain employs TRBV5-1 and TRBJ2-3; D gene uncertain. The length of the CDR3 is 14 residues. CDR1 is SGHRS, CDR2 YFSETQ, per germline. Trimming took 9 bases from V and 1 from J, leaving 15 bases between them. CDR3 protein: CAIDWITGTDTQYF. In nucleotides, the CDR3 is TGCGCCATCGACTGGATAACGGGCACAGATACGCAGTATTTT.

This clonotype showed up many times. This sequence joins TRBV30 and TRBJ1-6; D might be TRBD1 (5 bases). V lost 4 bases and J 4 bases, leaving 8 bases between the germline ends. This CDR3 is built from 13 residues. The germline CDR1 and CDR2 sequences are GTSNPN and SVGIG (reference sequence). The DNA of the CDR3 is TGTGCCTGGATGACAGATTATAATTCACCCCTCCACTTT. Translated, it gives CAWMTDYNSPLHF.

This clonotype showed up just a few times. This rearrangement joins TRBV10-2 to TRBJ2-7; weak D call: TRBD2 (6 bases). CDR3 length equals 13 residues. With 2 bases removed from V and 5 bases from J, the gap between germline ends came to 10 bases. Germline values: CDR1 WSHSY, CDR2 SAAADI. The CDR3 coding sequence is TGCGCCAGCAGTGAGGGAGCGGGTAACGAGCAGTACTTC. Amino acids: CASSEGAGNEQYF.

The chain combines TRBV6-1 with TRBJ2-5; 7 positions match TRBD1. Trimming took 6 bases from V and 4 from J; bases not matched to a gene: 5. CDR1 is MNHNS and CDR2 is SASEGT in the germline V gene. The CDR3 totals 13 residues. The CDR3 sequence is CASRDRARETQYF. CDR3 sequence (DNA): TGTGCCAGCAGAGACAGGGCCAGAGAGACCCAGTACTTC.

This clonotype was recorded many times. The chain carries TRBV20-1 and TRBJ2-2; 10 nucleotides match TRBD2. The CDR3 spans 14 residues. The germline V gene encodes CDR1 DFQATT and CDR2 SNEGSKA (reference sequence). After removal of 2 bases from V and 6 bases from J, the junction contained 3 bases not matched to a gene. The CDR3 DNA is TGCAGTGCTAGAAAAAGCGGGAGGGCCGGGGAGCTGTTTTTT. It is translated as CSARKSGRAGELFF.